Listed below are T cell receptor beta chains from one sample, sequenced in a study of control samples from healthy donors and cancer patients. TCRdb keeps only in-frame clones here, not all; method: immunoSEQ multiplex PCR. Among about 110,000 clones listed, 80% to 90% were seen once. Material: blood. The receptors were gathered from a woman aged 45-59 years in good health. Both conserved end residues are part of each CDR3. A D gene is named only where the DNA matches it firmly. Rows give clone size only sometimes, using once, few, many, or a class for an expanded clone.

v_gene,d_gene,abundance,j_gene,CDR3nt,CDR3aa
TRBV7-3,TRBD1,.,TRBJ2-1,TGTGCCAGCAGCTTATTGACAGGGGAGGACAATGAGCAGTTCTTC,CASSLLTGEDNEQFF
TRBV19,.,.,TRBJ1-1,TGTGCCAGTAGTATGAGGGTTTGGACTGAAGCTTTCTTT,CASSMRVWTEAFF
TRBV19,.,.,TRBJ2-1,TGTGCCAGTAGACCTCCAGGGGCCTCCTACAATGAGCAGTTCTTC,CASRPPGASYNEQFF
TRBV27,.,.,TRBJ1-1,TGTGCCAGCAGTTTTGAGGGACAGAACACTGAAGCTTTCTTT,CASSFEGQNTEAFF
TRBV9,TRBD2,.,TRBJ2-1,TGTGCCAGCAGCGTAGAGGCCCACCCGGGACTAGCGGGCAATGAGCAGTTCTTC,CASSVEAHPGLAGNEQFF
TRBV7-9,.,.,TRBJ2-1,TGTGCCAGCAGCTTAGGTACCAATGAGCAGTTCTTC,CASSLGTNEQFF
TRBV7-9,.,.,TRBJ1-6,TGTGCCAGCAGCTTAGGGGCCAATTCACCCCTCCACTTT,CASSLGANSPLHF
TRBV7-8,.,.,TRBJ1-5,TGTGCCAGCAGCTTAGCCCCATATAGCAATCAGCCCCAGCATTTT,CASSLAPYSNQPQHF
TRBV28,TRBD1,.,TRBJ1-2,TGTGCCAGCAGCGTTGGACAGGGGTCTCTTACATATGGCTACACCTTC,CASSVGQGSLTYGYTF
TRBV9,.,.,TRBJ1-4,TGTGCCAGCAGCGTAGAGCCGGGACAATTTGAAAAACTGTTTTTT,CASSVEPGQFEKLFF
TRBV7-8,.,.,TRBJ2-7,TGTGCCAGCAGCTTAGCGCGGATCTCCTACGAGCAGTACTTC,CASSLARISYEQYF
TRBV7-2,TRBD1,.,TRBJ2-5,TGTGCCAGCAGCTACCAGACAGGGAGCCAAGAGACCCAGTACTTC,CASSYQTGSQETQYF
TRBV7-9,.,.,TRBJ1-1,TGTGCCAGCGGTCGGAACACTGAAGCTTTCTTT,CASGRNTEAFF
TRBV24-1,.,.,TRBJ1-2,TGTGCCACCTTCACGGGGGATGGCTACACCTTC,CATFTGDGYTF
TRBV18,.,few,TRBJ1-5,TGTGCCAGCTCACCGGTTAGCAATCAGCCCCAGCATTTT,CASSPVSNQPQHF
TRBV18,.,few,TRBJ2-1,TGTGCCAGCTCACCACCAACCTACAATGAGCAGTTCTTC,CASSPPTYNEQFF
TRBV2,.,.,TRBJ2-7,TGTGCCAGCAGTTTACTAGCCTACGAGCAGTACTTC,CASSLLAYEQYF
TRBV24-1,.,.,TRBJ2-1,TGTGCCACCAGTGATTGGGCCGGGACTGGCTCCTACAATGAGCAGTTCTTC,CATSDWAGTGSYNEQFF
TRBV7-9,TRBD1,medium-sized,TRBJ1-5,TGTGCCAGCAGCTTCGGACAGGGGGAATATCAGCCCCAGCATTTT,CASSFGQGEYQPQHF
TRBV6-5,.,.,TRBJ2-3,TGTGCCAGCAGTCGGTTCGGGGACTTCAATACGCAGTATTTT,CASSRFGDFNTQYF
TRBV5-4,.,.,TRBJ2-1,TGTGCCAGCAGCCGCCCCGGGACTCAAAGGCATGAGCAGTTCTTC,CASSRPGTQRHEQFF
TRBV7-9,TRBD1,.,TRBJ1-2,TGTGCCAGCAGCTTAGAAGCAGGGGGCGTAGGCTACACCTTC,CASSLEAGGVGYTF
TRBV6-1,TRBD1,.,TRBJ1-5,TGTGCCAGCAGTGAGACAGGGAACCAGCCCCAGCATTTT,CASSETGNQPQHF
TRBV12-3/TRBV12-4,.,once,TRBJ1-2,TGTGCCAGCAGTTCAAGCGACTATGGCTACACCTTC,CASSSSDYGYTF
TRBV3-1/TRBV3-2,.,.,TRBJ1-2,TGTGCCAGCAGCCTGGGGACCGTTTATGGCTACACCTTC,CASSLGTVYGYTF
TRBV6-4,.,.,TRBJ1-2,TGTGCCAGCAGTGACGGCATTGGCTACACCTTC,CASSDGIGYTF
TRBV18,.,.,TRBJ2-3,TGTGCCAGCTCACCTGGTCTCAAACAGGGTGTTAAGTCAGATACGCAGTATTTT,CASSPGLKQGVKSDTQYF
TRBV12-5,.,.,TRBJ1-1,TGTGCTAGTGGTTTTTCCCAGGAGAACACTGAAGCTTTCTTT,CASGFSQENTEAFF
TRBV28,TRBD1,few,TRBJ1-3,TGTGCCAGCAGTTTATACGGGACAGGCCTTGGAAACACCATATATTTT,CASSLYGTGLGNTIYF
TRBV3-1/TRBV3-2,.,once,TRBJ1-2,TGTGCCAGCAGCCGGCACCCCGCCCAGGCTCATAACTATGGCTACACCTTC,CASSRHPAQAHNYGYTF
TRBV5-6,.,.,TRBJ2-3,TGTGCCAGCACCTGGCGCACAGATACGCAGTATTTT,CASTWRTDTQYF
TRBV2,.,.,TRBJ2-7,TGTGCCAGCGTAAACGAGGAAGTTCCCTACGAGCAGTACTTC,CASVNEEVPYEQYF
TRBV19,.,.,TRBJ1-5,TGTGCCAGTAGTAAATTCAGGACAGGCAATCAGCCCCAGCATTTT,CASSKFRTGNQPQHF
TRBV9,TRBD2,.,TRBJ2-3,TGTGCCAGCAGCGTAGAGGGATGGCGGGAGTCAGATACGCAGTATTTT,CASSVEGWRESDTQYF